This entry describes one TCR beta chain. Its antigen is unidentified. The sample belongs to a study of OX40 agonist ivuxolimab in advanced cancers. Study-wide findings and caveats: Blood T cells, both CD4+ and CD8+, expanded clonally by week 6 at 0.1 to 3.0 mg/kg. At 0.1-3.0 mg/kg, partial responders had clonal expansion among the lowest observed.

TCRdb's table, derived via immunoSEQ multiplex PCR, lists solely in-frame clones and lacks some. The table includes about 110,000 clones, 90% detected once. Autoimmune disease history or systemic immunosuppression disqualified patients. The CDR3 sequence is 18 residues long. J was trimmed by 0 bases and V by 3 bases; bases with no gene match: 10. CDR1 and CDR2 from the germline V gene are MNHEY and SMNVEV (reference sequence). The source was CD4+ or CD8+ T cells sorted from blood, collected in a trial of the OX40 agonist ivuxolimab. This clonotype originated in an adult with an advanced solid tumor such as melanoma, head and neck, liver or kidney cancer. The rearrangement links TRBV27 to TRBJ2-2, with 7 positions matching TRBD2. In DNA form, the CDR3 reads TGTGCCAGCAGTTTGTTTCTCGCTAGCGGACCGAACACCGGGGAGCTGTTTTTT. Translation gives CASSLFLASGPNTGELFF.